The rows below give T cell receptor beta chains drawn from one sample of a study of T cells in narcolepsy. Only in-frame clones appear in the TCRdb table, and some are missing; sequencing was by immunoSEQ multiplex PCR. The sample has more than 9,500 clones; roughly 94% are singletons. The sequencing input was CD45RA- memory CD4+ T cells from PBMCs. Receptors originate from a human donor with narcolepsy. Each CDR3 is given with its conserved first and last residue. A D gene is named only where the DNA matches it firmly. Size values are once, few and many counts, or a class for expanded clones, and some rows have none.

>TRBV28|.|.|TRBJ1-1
CASSLVISEAFF
TGTGCCAGCAGTTTAGTGATCTCTGAAGCTTTCTTT
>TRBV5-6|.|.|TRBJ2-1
CASSWDITSYNEQFF
TGTGCCAGCAGCTGGGACATTACCTCCTACAATGAGCAGTTCTTC
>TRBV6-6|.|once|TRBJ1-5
CASSYSKSGPQHF
TGTGCCAGCAGTTATTCGAAATCGGGCCCCCAGCATTTT
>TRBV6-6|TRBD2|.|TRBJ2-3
CASSSGTSGDTQYF
TGTGCCAGCAGCTCCGGGACTAGCGGAGATACGCAGTATTTT
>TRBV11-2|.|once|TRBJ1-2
CASSLVRGGGYTF
TGTGCCAGCAGCTTAGTAAGGGGGGGTGGCTACACCTTC
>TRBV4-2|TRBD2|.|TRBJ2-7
CASSQGLAGGGFTYEQYF
TGTGCCAGCAGCCAAGGGCTAGCGGGAGGGGGTTTTACCTACGAGCAGTACTTC
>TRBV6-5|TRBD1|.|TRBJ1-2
CAGRPGTGYGYTF
TGTGCCGGCCGTCCCGGGACAGGTTATGGCTACACCTTC
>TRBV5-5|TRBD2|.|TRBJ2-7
CASSFVGSGGAGEQYF
TGTGCCAGCAGCTTTGTGGGGAGCGGGGGGGCCGGCGAGCAGTACTTC
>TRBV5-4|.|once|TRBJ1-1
CASSLSGTSNTEAFF
TGTGCCAGCAGCTTGTCCGGGACCTCGAACACTGAAGCTTTCTTT
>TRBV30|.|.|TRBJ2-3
CAWGRGADTQYF
TGTGCCTGGGGACGGGGGGCTGATACGCAGTATTTT
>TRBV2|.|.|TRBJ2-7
CASSDGRGSAEQYF
TGTGCCAGCAGTGATGGCAGGGGCTCGGCCGAGCAGTACTTC
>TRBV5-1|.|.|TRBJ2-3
CASSLELDSSFPDTQYF
TGCGCCAGCAGCTTGGAATTGGACAGTTCCTTCCCAGATACGCAGTATTTT
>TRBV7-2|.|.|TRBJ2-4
CASSLWSTTGNIQYF
TGTGCCAGCAGCTTATGGAGTACGACAGGAAACATTCAGTACTTC
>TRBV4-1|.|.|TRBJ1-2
CASSQEYRIGGYTF
TGCGCCAGCAGCCAAGAATACAGAATTGGAGGCTACACCTTC
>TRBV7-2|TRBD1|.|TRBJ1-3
CASSSRTGGNTIYF
TGTGCCAGCAGCTCCCGGACAGGGGGAAACACCATATATTTT
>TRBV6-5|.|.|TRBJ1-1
CASSYGRNTEAFF
TGTGCCAGCAGTTACGGCAGGAACACTGAAGCTTTCTTT
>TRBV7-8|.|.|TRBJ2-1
CASSPLVGTAYNEQFF
TGTGCCAGCAGCCCCCTAGTAGGGACGGCCTACAATGAGCAGTTCTTC
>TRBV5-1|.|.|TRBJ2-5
CASSEGQETQYF
TGCGCCAGCAGCGAAGGCCAAGAGACCCAGTACTTC
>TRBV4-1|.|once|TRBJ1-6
CASSQERGTNSPLHF
TGCGCCAGCAGCCAAGAAAGAGGGACTAATTCACCCCTCCACTTT
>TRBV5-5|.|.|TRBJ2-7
CASSLNYEQYF
TGTGCCAGCAGCTTAAACTACGAGCAGTACTTC
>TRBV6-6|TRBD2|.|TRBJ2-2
CASRTSGRITGELFF
TGTGCCAGCAGGACTAGCGGGAGGATTACCGGGGAGCTGTTTTTT
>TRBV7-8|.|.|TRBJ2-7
CASSSLRRGLGEQYF
TGTGCCAGCAGCTCCCTCCGCAGGGGCCTGGGTGAGCAGTACTTC
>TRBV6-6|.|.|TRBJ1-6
CASSYSKLGSSPLHF
TGTGCCAGCAGTTACTCGAAGTTAGGGTCTTCACCCCTCCACTTT
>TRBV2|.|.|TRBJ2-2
CASSLYGGAASGELFF
TGTGCCAGCAGTCTTTATGGGGGGGCGGCGAGCGGGGAGCTGTTTTTT
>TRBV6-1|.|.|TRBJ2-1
CASSGSQGTYNEQFF
TGTGCCAGCAGTGGTTCGCAGGGCACCTACAATGAGCAGTTCTTC
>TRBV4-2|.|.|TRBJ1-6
CASSQSPAPERGGSPLHF
TGTGCCAGCAGCCAATCTCCTGCCCCGGAGAGAGGGGGATCACCCCTCCACTTT
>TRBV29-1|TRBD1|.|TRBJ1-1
CSVVGTDNTEAFF
TGCAGCGTTGTTGGGACAGACAACACTGAAGCTTTCTTT
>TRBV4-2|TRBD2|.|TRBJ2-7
CASSQGVAGGPSYEQYF
TGTGCCAGCAGCCAAGGGGTGGCGGGAGGGCCTTCCTACGAGCAGTACTTC
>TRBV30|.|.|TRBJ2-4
CAWRARGRADIQYF
TGTGCCTGGCGGGCCCGCGGGCGGGCAGACATTCAGTACTTC
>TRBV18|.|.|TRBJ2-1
CASSPGGPPYNEQFF
TGTGCCAGCTCACCAGGGGGGCCTCCCTACAATGAGCAGTTCTTC
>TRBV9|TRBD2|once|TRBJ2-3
CASSVSSGGASRDTQYF
TGTGCCAGCAGCGTATCTAGCGGGGGGGCCAGTCGGGATACGCAGTATTTT
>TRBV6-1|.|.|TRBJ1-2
CASSTSRYTGYGYTF
.
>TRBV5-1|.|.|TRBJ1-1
CASSLGAGNEAFF
TGCGCCAGCAGCTTGGGGGCAGGGAATGAAGCTTTCTTT
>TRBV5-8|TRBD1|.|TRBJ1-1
CASSLDRDTEAFF
TGTGCCAGCAGCCTCGACAGGGACACTGAAGCTTTCTTT
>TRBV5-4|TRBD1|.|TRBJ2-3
CASSPGDRPDTQYF
TGTGCCAGCAGCCCCGGGGACAGACCAGATACGCAGTATTTT
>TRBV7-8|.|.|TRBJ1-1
CASSLAQSATEAFF
TGTGCCAGCAGCTTAGCCCAGTCCGCGACTGAAGCTTTCTTT
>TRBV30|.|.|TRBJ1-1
CAWRSKGANTEAFF
TGTGCCTGGAGGAGTAAAGGGGCGAACACTGAAGCTTTCTTT
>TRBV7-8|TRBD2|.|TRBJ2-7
CASSTQSPGLYNF
TGTGCCAGCAGCACACAATCTCCGGGACTATATAACTTC
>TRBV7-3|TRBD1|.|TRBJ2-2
CASSSGQGQLFF
TGTGCCAGCAGCTCCGGACAGGGGCAGCTGTTTTTT
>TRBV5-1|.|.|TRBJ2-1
CASSLDGGYNEQFF
TGCGCCAGCAGCTTGGACGGCGGTTACAATGAGCAGTTCTTC
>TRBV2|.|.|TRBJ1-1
CASRRDSQGFAFF
TGTGCCAGCAGGCGGGACTCCCAGGGGTTTGCTTTCTTT
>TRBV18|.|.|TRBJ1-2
CASSPREFDTTNYGYTF
TGTGCCAGCTCACCAAGAGAATTTGACACAACTAACTATGGCTACACCTTC
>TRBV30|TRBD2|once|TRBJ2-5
CAWTLAGGQETQYF
TGTGCCTGGACTTTAGCGGGAGGGCAAGAGACCCAGTACTTC
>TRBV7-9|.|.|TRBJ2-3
CASSLNQGTDTQYF
TGTGCCAGCAGCTTAAACCAGGGCACAGATACGCAGTATTTT
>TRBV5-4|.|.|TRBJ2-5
CASSLYRGEGKTQYF
TGTGCCAGCAGCTTGTACAGGGGGGAGGGAAAGACCCAGTACTTC
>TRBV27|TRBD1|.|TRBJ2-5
CASSLYRGAETQYF
TGTGCCAGCAGTTTATACAGGGGGGCGGAGACCCAGTACTTC
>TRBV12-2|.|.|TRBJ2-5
CASPGGETQYF
TGTGCAAGTCCGGGGGGGGAGACCCAGTACTTC
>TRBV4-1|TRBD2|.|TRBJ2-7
CASSQAPSGSYEQYF
TGCGCCAGCAGCCAAGCGCCTAGCGGCTCCTACGAGCAGTACTTC
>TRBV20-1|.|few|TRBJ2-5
CSARPEETQYF
TGCAGTGCTAGGCCGGAGGAGACCCAGTACTTC
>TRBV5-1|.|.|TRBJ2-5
CASSLRDGETQYF
TGCGCCAGCAGTCTCAGGGATGGAGAGACCCAGTACTTC
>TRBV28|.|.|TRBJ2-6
CASRGRVSPPGANVLTF
TGTGCCAGCAGAGGCAGGGTGTCCCCCCCTGGGGCCAACGTCCTGACTTTC
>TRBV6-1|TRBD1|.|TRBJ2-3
CASRTGGIDTQYF
TGTGCCAGCAGGACAGGGGGTATAGATACGCAGTATTTT
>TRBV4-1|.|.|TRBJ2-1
CASSLEGLYNEQFF
TGCGCCAGCAGCCTCGAGGGGCTATACAATGAGCAGTTCTTC
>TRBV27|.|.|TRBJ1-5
CASSFARDQPQHF
TGTGCCAGCAGTTTTGCCAGGGATCAGCCCCAGCATTTT
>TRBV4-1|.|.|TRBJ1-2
CASSQDEGRIYGYTF
TGCGCCAGCAGCCAAGATGAGGGCAGAATCTATGGCTACACCTTC